This T cell receptor (beta chain) derives from a study of blood T cells in healthy people across ages. Whole-study findings and limits: Long-lived and aged donors differed, with more naive CD4+ cells and higher diversity in the long-lived. A strong correlation between TCR beta diversity and naive T cell percentage was seen.

PCR was performed a second time for 7 to 11 cycles using a sample-barcoded 5' primer and a J-beta primer mix. Each cDNA molecule was tagged by a template-switch adaptor with 12 random nucleotides. From the 5' RACE reads, TCRdb called clonotypes with MiXCR, one entry per CDR3 protein. The data show fewer than 2,000,000 distinct CDR3 sequences, approximately 39% seen once. Points on this clonotype: Its antigen is currently unknown.

Trimming stripped 6 bases from V and 0 bases from J, with 8 bases between. The CDR3 spans 13 residues. Germline V CDR1 and CDR2: SGDLS, YYNGEE. Source material: blood. The rearrangement joins TRBV9 to TRBJ2-3; D unresolved. The clonotype was recovered from a human donor in good health. CDR3 amino acids: CASTRPSTDTQYF. In DNA form, the CDR3 reads TGTGCCAGCACTAGACCAAGCACAGATACGCAGTATTTT.